This is a list of T cell receptor beta chains from one sample in a study of T cell responses to AZD1222 COVID-19 vaccine. Here immunoSEQ multiplex PCR was the method, and the copy in TCRdb shows in-frame clones only, minus some. Of 75,000 to 100,000 clones listed, around 89% are singletons. The specimen was peripheral blood, collected on day 0 of AZD1222 vaccination. Receptor source: an adult in good health. Each CDR3 is given with its conserved first and last residue. Fields, in order: J gene, clone size, D gene, CDR3 length, V gene, CDR3 DNA, CDR3 protein. D genes are given only for firm matches. The size entry is marked missing in some rows and otherwise reads once, few, many or a size class.

j_call: TRBJ1-5; clone_size: -; d_call: TRBD1; cdr3_length: 13; v_call: TRBV6-5; cdr3_nt: TGTGCCAGGCCTCAGGGGGGAGTTCAGCCCCAGCATTTT; cdr3_aa: CARPQGGVQPQHF
j_call: TRBJ1-2; clone_size: -; d_call: -; cdr3_length: 12; v_call: TRBV10-2; cdr3_nt: TGCGCCAGCAGTGGGCAGGTTGATGGCTACACCTTC; cdr3_aa: CASSGQVDGYTF
j_call: TRBJ2-6; clone_size: -; d_call: -; cdr3_length: 15; v_call: TRBV5-1; cdr3_nt: TGCGCCAGCAGCTATCTAGTATCTGGGGCCAACGTCCTGACTTTC; cdr3_aa: CASSYLVSGANVLTF
j_call: TRBJ2-5; clone_size: -; d_call: -; cdr3_length: 14; v_call: TRBV6-5; cdr3_nt: TGTGCCAGCCTGGGCCCGCAGGGAGCGGAGACCCAGTACTTC; cdr3_aa: CASLGPQGAETQYF
j_call: TRBJ2-1; clone_size: -; d_call: -; cdr3_length: 15; v_call: TRBV6-1; cdr3_nt: TGTGCCAGCAGTGAAGGATCGGCCGCGACTAATGAGCAGTTCTTC; cdr3_aa: CASSEGSAATNEQFF
j_call: TRBJ2-3; clone_size: -; d_call: -; cdr3_length: 12; v_call: TRBV30; cdr3_nt: TGTGCCTGGATTGCGGGCACAGATACGCAGTATTTT; cdr3_aa: CAWIAGTDTQYF
j_call: TRBJ1-2; clone_size: once; d_call: -; cdr3_length: 17; v_call: TRBV30; cdr3_nt: TGTGCCTGGAGTGTGGGGCCTCCACTCAACCCTCGCTATGGCTACACCTTC; cdr3_aa: CAWSVGPPLNPRYGYTF
j_call: TRBJ1-1; clone_size: -; d_call: -; cdr3_length: 13; v_call: TRBV7-2; cdr3_nt: TGTGCCAGCAGCTCGGGCGGGGGAGAAAAAGCTTTCTTT; cdr3_aa: CASSSGGGEKAFF
j_call: TRBJ2-2; clone_size: -; d_call: -; cdr3_length: 14; v_call: TRBV19; cdr3_nt: TGTGCCAGTAGTATCCGTCCCGACACCGGGGAGCTGTTTTTT; cdr3_aa: CASSIRPDTGELFF
j_call: TRBJ1-6; clone_size: -; d_call: -; cdr3_length: 15; v_call: TRBV11-2; cdr3_nt: TGTGCCAGCAGCTCGGTCTGGACGGCTAATTCACCCCTCCACTTT; cdr3_aa: CASSSVWTANSPLHF
j_call: TRBJ1-2; clone_size: few; d_call: TRBD1; cdr3_length: 14; v_call: TRBV3-1/TRBV3-2; cdr3_nt: TGTGCCAGCAGCGGCCGGGACAGGGGTGCTCTTCTCTCCTTC; cdr3_aa: CASSGRDRGALLSF
j_call: TRBJ2-5; clone_size: -; d_call: -; cdr3_length: 12; v_call: TRBV29-1; cdr3_nt: TGCAGCGTTGATAGTCAGGACGCGACCCAGTACTTC; cdr3_aa: CSVDSQDATQYF
j_call: TRBJ1-2; clone_size: -; d_call: -; cdr3_length: 13; v_call: TRBV11-2; cdr3_nt: TGTGCCACCGCAGCCGGGCCAGGTTATGGCTACACCTTC; cdr3_aa: CATAAGPGYGYTF
j_call: TRBJ2-7; clone_size: -; d_call: TRBD1; cdr3_length: 13; v_call: TRBV27; cdr3_nt: TGTGCCAGCAGTTCAGGGGGTTTCTACGAGCAGTACTTC; cdr3_aa: CASSSGGFYEQYF
j_call: TRBJ2-5; clone_size: -; d_call: TRBD1; cdr3_length: 15; v_call: TRBV5-1; cdr3_nt: TGCGCCAGCAGCTTGGGGTCACAGGGGTGGGAGACCCAGTACTTC; cdr3_aa: CASSLGSQGWETQYF
j_call: TRBJ2-1; clone_size: -; d_call: TRBD1; cdr3_length: 15; v_call: TRBV28; cdr3_nt: TGTGCCAGCAGTTTACGAGGGACAGGGGCCCATGAGCAGTTCTTC; cdr3_aa: CASSLRGTGAHEQFF
j_call: TRBJ2-7; clone_size: -; d_call: -; cdr3_length: 16; v_call: TRBV27; cdr3_nt: TGTGCCAGCACCTTAAGGGCCCAGCAGGGTGCCTACGAGCAGTACTTC; cdr3_aa: CASTLRAQQGAYEQYF
j_call: TRBJ2-7; clone_size: -; d_call: -; cdr3_length: 15; v_call: TRBV28; cdr3_nt: TGTGCCAGCAGTTTTGAGGGGGTTCTTTCCTACGAGCAGTACTTC; cdr3_aa: CASSFEGVLSYEQYF
j_call: TRBJ1-3; clone_size: -; d_call: -; cdr3_length: 13; v_call: TRBV7-9; cdr3_nt: TGTGCCAGCAGCCACGGGGGACCGGACACCATATATTTT; cdr3_aa: CASSHGGPDTIYF
j_call: TRBJ1-2; clone_size: -; d_call: TRBD1; cdr3_length: 13; v_call: TRBV28; cdr3_nt: TGTGCCAGCAGTCTTCGACAGGGCTATGGCTACACCTTC; cdr3_aa: CASSLRQGYGYTF
j_call: TRBJ2-5; clone_size: -; d_call: -; cdr3_length: 14; v_call: TRBV9; cdr3_nt: TGTGCCAGCAGCGTAGTTGGGACCCAAGAGACCCAGTACTTC; cdr3_aa: CASSVVGTQETQYF
j_call: TRBJ1-1; clone_size: -; d_call: -; cdr3_length: 15; v_call: TRBV18; cdr3_nt: TGTGCCAGCTCACCTGGGGTACTGGGGTACACTGAAGCTTTCTTT; cdr3_aa: CASSPGVLGYTEAFF
j_call: TRBJ2-5; clone_size: -; d_call: -; cdr3_length: 15; v_call: TRBV19; cdr3_nt: TGTGCCAGTAGTATAGGACAGTCCTGGATAGAGACCCAGTACTTC; cdr3_aa: CASSIGQSWIETQYF
j_call: TRBJ1-2; clone_size: few; d_call: -; cdr3_length: 11; v_call: TRBV20-1; cdr3_nt: TGCAGTGCGTACGGGGGCTATGGCTACACCTTC; cdr3_aa: CSAYGGYGYTF
j_call: TRBJ2-5; clone_size: -; d_call: -; cdr3_length: 13; v_call: TRBV6-5; cdr3_nt: TGTGCCAGCAGTTACCCCGGGCAGGAGGGCCAGTACTTC; cdr3_aa: CASSYPGQEGQYF
j_call: TRBJ2-1; clone_size: -; d_call: TRBD2; cdr3_length: 16; v_call: TRBV7-9; cdr3_nt: TGTGCCAGCAGCCAAATAACGGGACTAGCGGACAATGAGCAGTTCTTC; cdr3_aa: CASSQITGLADNEQFF
j_call: TRBJ2-3; clone_size: few; d_call: TRBD2; cdr3_length: 15; v_call: TRBV6-4; cdr3_nt: TGTGCCAGCAGTGAGGTTAGCGGGAGCACAGATACGCAGTATTTT; cdr3_aa: CASSEVSGSTDTQYF
j_call: TRBJ1-5; clone_size: -; d_call: -; cdr3_length: 14; v_call: TRBV3-1/TRBV3-2; cdr3_nt: TGTGCCAGCAGCCAGGAGTTGAGCAATCAGCCCCAGCATTTT; cdr3_aa: CASSQELSNQPQHF
j_call: TRBJ2-5; clone_size: -; d_call: -; cdr3_length: 15; v_call: TRBV27; cdr3_nt: TGTGCCAGCAGTCCAGCGACATATAGCCAAGAGACCCAGTACTTC; cdr3_aa: CASSPATYSQETQYF
j_call: TRBJ2-2; clone_size: few; d_call: -; cdr3_length: 15; v_call: TRBV28; cdr3_nt: TGTGCCAGCACCCCATCCTCCGGGTTTACCGGGGAGCTGTTTTTT; cdr3_aa: CASTPSSGFTGELFF
j_call: TRBJ1-2; clone_size: few; d_call: TRBD1; cdr3_length: 16; v_call: TRBV5-1; cdr3_nt: TGCGCCAGCAGGTCCGGGACAGGGACCTTTTTCTATGGCTACACCTTC; cdr3_aa: CASRSGTGTFFYGYTF
j_call: TRBJ2-5; clone_size: once; d_call: TRBD2; cdr3_length: 15; v_call: TRBV11-2; cdr3_nt: TGTGCCAGCAGCTTCGTGGGACTAGCGGAAGAGACCCAGTACTTC; cdr3_aa: CASSFVGLAEETQYF
j_call: TRBJ1-5; clone_size: -; d_call: TRBD1; cdr3_length: 16; v_call: TRBV7-8; cdr3_nt: TGTGCCAGCAGCCCTATTGAGGGGGCGAGCAATCAGCCCCAGCATTTT; cdr3_aa: CASSPIEGASNQPQHF
j_call: TRBJ2-4; clone_size: -; d_call: TRBD2; cdr3_length: 17; v_call: TRBV6-2/TRBV6-3; cdr3_nt: TGTGCCAGCAGTCCGCGACTAGCGGGAATAGCCAAAAACATTCAGTACTTC; cdr3_aa: CASSPRLAGIAKNIQYF
j_call: TRBJ1-1; clone_size: -; d_call: -; cdr3_length: 15; v_call: TRBV5-8; cdr3_nt: TGTGCCAGCAGCTTTTTACAGGGCGTCAACACTGAAGCTTTCTTT; cdr3_aa: CASSFLQGVNTEAFF
j_call: TRBJ2-1; clone_size: -; d_call: TRBD1; cdr3_length: 15; v_call: TRBV9; cdr3_nt: TGTGCCAGCAGCGTACGACAGGGGAGGTACAATGAGCAGTTCTTC; cdr3_aa: CASSVRQGRYNEQFF
j_call: TRBJ1-3; clone_size: few; d_call: TRBD1; cdr3_length: 13; v_call: TRBV30; cdr3_nt: TGTGCCTGGAGTATTGGGCAGGGGGACACCATATATTTT; cdr3_aa: CAWSIGQGDTIYF
j_call: TRBJ2-5; clone_size: -; d_call: -; cdr3_length: 12; v_call: TRBV5-4; cdr3_nt: TGTGCCAGCAGCTTACCACAAGAGACCCAGTACTTC; cdr3_aa: CASSLPQETQYF
j_call: TRBJ2-1; clone_size: -; d_call: TRBD2; cdr3_length: 12; v_call: TRBV5-5; cdr3_nt: TGTGCCAGCAGCTCTGCTAGCGGGAGACAGTTCTTC; cdr3_aa: CASSSASGRQFF
j_call: TRBJ1-6; clone_size: -; d_call: -; cdr3_length: 14; v_call: TRBV7-2; cdr3_nt: TGTGCCAGCAGCTCTCAGGGAGAAAATTCACCCCTCCACTTT; cdr3_aa: CASSSQGENSPLHF
j_call: TRBJ1-1; clone_size: -; d_call: -; cdr3_length: 14; v_call: TRBV18; cdr3_nt: TGTGCCAGCTCTGGGACGGGTTGGAACACTGAAGCTTTCTTT; cdr3_aa: CASSGTGWNTEAFF
j_call: TRBJ2-4; clone_size: -; d_call: TRBD1; cdr3_length: 14; v_call: TRBV7-2; cdr3_nt: TGTGCCAGCAGCTTAGGACCAGGGGGAAACATTCAGTACTTC; cdr3_aa: CASSLGPGGNIQYF